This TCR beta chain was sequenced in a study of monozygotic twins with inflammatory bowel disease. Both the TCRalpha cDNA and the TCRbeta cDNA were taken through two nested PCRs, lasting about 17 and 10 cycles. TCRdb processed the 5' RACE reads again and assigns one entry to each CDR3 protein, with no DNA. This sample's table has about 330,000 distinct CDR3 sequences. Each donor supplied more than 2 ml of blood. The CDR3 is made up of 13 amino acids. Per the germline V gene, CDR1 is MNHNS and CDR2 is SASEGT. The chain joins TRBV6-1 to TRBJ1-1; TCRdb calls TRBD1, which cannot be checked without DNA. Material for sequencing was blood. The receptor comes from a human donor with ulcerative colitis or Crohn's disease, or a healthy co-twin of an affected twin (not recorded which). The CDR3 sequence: CAISGTLNTEAFF.